Listed below are T cell receptor beta chains from one sample, sequenced in a study of blood T cell repertoires in COVID-19. Produced via immunoSEQ multiplex PCR; TCRdb's table is partial and in-frame only. The sample lists approximately 220,000 clones, over 70% seen once, with around 8% in the top ten. Material for sequencing was peripheral blood. The source is a woman of 80 years or more with acute or convalescent COVID-19. Each CDR3 is given with its conserved first and last residue. D genes are given only for firm matches. Clone size is not always given. Where it is, it says once, few, many or a class for expanded clones.

abundance,v_gene,d_gene,j_gene,CDR3nt,CDR3aa
once,TRBV10-3,TRBD2,TRBJ2-7,TGTGCCATCAGTGTAATGACTAGCGGGGGCGACGAGCAGTACTTC,CAISVMTSGGDEQYF
-,TRBV3-1/TRBV3-2,TRBD2,TRBJ2-1,TGTGCCAGCAGCCAGGGGAGGGTCAATGAGCAGTTCTTC,CASSQGRVNEQFF
-,TRBV5-1,-,TRBJ1-2,TGCGCCAGCAGCTTGGTTGGAACAGGGTCCTATGGCTACACCTTC,CASSLVGTGSYGYTF
-,TRBV12-5,TRBD2,TRBJ2-1,TGTGCTAGTGGTTTGGTACAACTGGGACTAGCGGGGGTTTCCTACAATGAGCAGTTCTTC,CASGLVQLGLAGVSYNEQFF
-,TRBV3-1/TRBV3-2,-,TRBJ1-2,TGTGCCAGCAGCCAAGATATAGGTGGCAGGGCGAGTACCTTC,CASSQDIGGRASTF
-,TRBV9,TRBD1,TRBJ2-7,TGTGCCAGCAGCGCCGGACAGGCGTCCTACGAGCAGTACTTC,CASSAGQASYEQYF
-,TRBV27,-,TRBJ1-4,TGTGCCAGCAGTCCTAGGGAGTGGGCCGGAAAACTGTTTTTT,CASSPREWAGKLFF
-,TRBV5-6,-,TRBJ1-4,TGTGCCAGCAGCTTGGTGGCGGGAAATGAAAAACTGTTTTTT,CASSLVAGNEKLFF
-,TRBV5-1,TRBD2,TRBJ2-2,TGCGCCAGCAGCTTGTTTGTCGCGGGGACTAGCACGAACACCGGGGAGCTGTTTTTT,CASSLFVAGTSTNTGELFF
-,TRBV6-6,TRBD1,TRBJ1-5,TGTGCCAGCAGATCCGGGACAGGGGGCCTTCAGCCCCAGCATTTT,CASRSGTGGLQPQHF
-,TRBV7-2,-,TRBJ2-5,TGTGCCAGCAGCCCCCCCTACAGGGAAGAGACCCAGTACTTC,CASSPPYREETQYF
-,TRBV18,-,TRBJ1-3,TGTGCCAGCTCACTACGACAGGAGGCCCGGAACACCATATATTTT,CASSLRQEARNTIYF
few,TRBV10-3,TRBD1,TRBJ1-1,TGTGCCATCGACAGGGGTATAAACACTGAAGCTTTCTTT,CAIDRGINTEAFF
-,TRBV5-1,-,TRBJ2-5,TGCGCCAGCAGTGGCATGAGTGGCGGGACCCAGTACTTC,CASSGMSGGTQYF
-,TRBV4-2,-,TRBJ1-1,TGTGCCAGCAGCCAGGGTCGGGGCGGGGGCACTGAAGCTTTCTTT,CASSQGRGGGTEAFF
-,TRBV5-1,TRBD2,TRBJ2-5,TGCGCCAGCAGCTTGGGTGCTAGCGGGGGTGGTGCGGAGACCCAGTACTTC,CASSLGASGGGAETQYF
-,TRBV7-2,TRBD2,TRBJ2-1,TGTGCCAGCAGCTTAGGGATAGCGGGAGGGCCTAGTGAGCAGTTCTTC,CASSLGIAGGPSEQFF
-,TRBV5-1,TRBD1,TRBJ2-3,TGCGCCAGCAGCTCAGACGGACAGGGGGATAGCACAGATACGCAGTATTTT,CASSSDGQGDSTDTQYF
once,TRBV20-1,TRBD2,TRBJ2-5,TGCAGTGCTAGTCCCCCGGGACTAGCGGAAGAGACCCAGTACTTC,CSASPPGLAEETQYF
-,TRBV19,TRBD1,TRBJ1-5,TGTGCCAGTAGTATCTCAACTACAGGGGGCAATCAGCCCCAGCATTTT,CASSISTTGGNQPQHF
-,TRBV5-8,-,TRBJ2-1,TGTGCCAGCAGCCCCAGCCTCTTCGGGTTCTACAATGAGCAGTTCTTC,CASSPSLFGFYNEQFF
once,TRBV5-1,TRBD1,TRBJ1-4,TGCGCCAGCAGCCCGGGACAGCAGAATGAAAAACTGTTTTTT,CASSPGQQNEKLFF
-,TRBV6-5,TRBD1,TRBJ1-4,TGTGCCAGCAGTCAACAGGGGGATAATGAAAAACTGTTTTTT,CASSQQGDNEKLFF
once,TRBV6-5,TRBD2,TRBJ2-1,TGTGCCAGCAGGATAGGGACTAGCGGATACAATGAGCAGTTCTTC,CASRIGTSGYNEQFF
once,TRBV5-6,-,TRBJ1-2,TGTGCCAGCAGCTTGCCCCAGGGTGGCTACACCTTC,CASSLPQGGYTF
-,TRBV28,TRBD1,TRBJ2-5,TGTGCCAGCAGCCCCGGACAGGCGACAGAGACCCAGTACTTC,CASSPGQATETQYF
-,TRBV4-1,TRBD2,TRBJ2-7,TGCGCCAGCAGCCAAGATACTAGCGGGGTATACGAGCAGTACTTC,CASSQDTSGVYEQYF
-,TRBV7-3,TRBD2,TRBJ2-7,TGTGCCAGCAGCGCCTACTCTAGCGGTTCCTACGAGCAGTACTTC,CASSAYSSGSYEQYF
-,TRBV19,-,TRBJ1-1,TGTGCCAGTAGCCGCACGGCGACTACCAACACTGAAGCTTTCTTT,CASSRTATTNTEAFF
-,TRBV10-1,TRBD1,TRBJ1-1,TGCGCCAGCATGGGACAGGGGAGAACTGAAGCTTTCTTT,CASMGQGRTEAFF
-,TRBV5-1,-,TRBJ2-6,TGCGCCAGCTCAACGGCCTCCCCGGGCTCTGGGGCCAACGTCCTGACTTTC,CASSTASPGSGANVLTF
-,TRBV7-6,TRBD2,TRBJ2-3,TGTGCCAGCAGCTTAGGTAGCGGGGGTATCACAGATACGCAGTATTTT,CASSLGSGGITDTQYF